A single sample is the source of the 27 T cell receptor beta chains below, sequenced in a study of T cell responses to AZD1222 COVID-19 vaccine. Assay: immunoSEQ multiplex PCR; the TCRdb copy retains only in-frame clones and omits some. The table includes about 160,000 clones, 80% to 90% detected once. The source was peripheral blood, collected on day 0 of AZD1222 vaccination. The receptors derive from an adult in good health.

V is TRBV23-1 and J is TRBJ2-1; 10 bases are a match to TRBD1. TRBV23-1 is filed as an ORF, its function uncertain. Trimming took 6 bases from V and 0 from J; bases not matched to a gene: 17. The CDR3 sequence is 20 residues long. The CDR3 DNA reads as TGCGCCAGCAGCATCGACCGGGACAGGGGCGGAGGGAGCTCCTACAATGAGCAGTTCTTC. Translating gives CASSIDRDRGGGSSYNEQFF.

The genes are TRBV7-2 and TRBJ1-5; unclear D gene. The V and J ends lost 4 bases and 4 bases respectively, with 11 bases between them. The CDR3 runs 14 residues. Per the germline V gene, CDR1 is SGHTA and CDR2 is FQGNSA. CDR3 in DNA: TGTGCCAGCAGCTCCTACCTAGGGAATCAGCCCCAGCATTTT. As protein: CASSSYLGNQPQHF. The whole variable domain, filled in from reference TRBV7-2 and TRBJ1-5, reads GAGVSQSPSNKVTEKGKDVELRCDPISGHTALYWYRQSLGQGLEFLIYFQGNSAPDKSGLPSDRFSAERTGGSVSTLTIQRTQQEDSAVYLCASSSYLGNQPQHFGDGTRLSIL.

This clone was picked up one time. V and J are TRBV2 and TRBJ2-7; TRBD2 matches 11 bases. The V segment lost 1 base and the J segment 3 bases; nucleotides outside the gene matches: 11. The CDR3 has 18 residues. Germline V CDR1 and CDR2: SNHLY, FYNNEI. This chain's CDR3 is CASSEGPHLAGGRYEQYV. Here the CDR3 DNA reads TGTGCCAGCAGTGAAGGGCCCCACCTAGCGGGGGGCCGCTACGAGCAGTACGTC.

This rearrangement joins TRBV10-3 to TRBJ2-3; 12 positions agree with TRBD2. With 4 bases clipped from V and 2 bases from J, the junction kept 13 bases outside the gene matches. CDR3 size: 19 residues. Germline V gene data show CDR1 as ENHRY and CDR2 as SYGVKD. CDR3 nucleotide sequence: TGTGCCATCAGTGGGGGTTGGACTAGCGGGGTCCTAATCACAGATACGCAGTATTTT. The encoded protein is CAISGGWTSGVLITDTQYF.

CDR3 region: CASSYGASYEQYF. CDR3 nucleotide sequence: TGTGCCAGCAGTTATGGGGCCTCCTACGAGCAGTACTTC. The chain combines TRBV27 with TRBJ2-7, with D perhaps TRBD1 (5 bases). Germline V gene lookup returns CDR1 MNHEY and CDR2 SMNVEV (reference sequence). V was trimmed by 4 bases and J by 0 bases, leaving 7 bases between them. The CDR3 length is 13 residues.

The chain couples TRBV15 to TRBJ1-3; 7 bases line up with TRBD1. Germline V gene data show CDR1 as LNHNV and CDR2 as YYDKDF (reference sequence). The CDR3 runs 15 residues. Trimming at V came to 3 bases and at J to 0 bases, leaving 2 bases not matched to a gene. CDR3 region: CATSRTGSSGNTIYF. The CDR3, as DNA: TGTGCCACCAGCAGGACAGGGAGCTCTGGAAACACCATATATTTT.

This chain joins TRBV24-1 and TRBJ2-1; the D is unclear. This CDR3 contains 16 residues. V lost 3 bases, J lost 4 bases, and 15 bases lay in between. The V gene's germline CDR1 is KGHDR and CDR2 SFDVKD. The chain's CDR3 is CATSDLGPDGYNEQFF. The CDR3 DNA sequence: TGTGCCACCAGTGATCTCGGCCCCGACGGGTACAATGAGCAGTTCTTC.

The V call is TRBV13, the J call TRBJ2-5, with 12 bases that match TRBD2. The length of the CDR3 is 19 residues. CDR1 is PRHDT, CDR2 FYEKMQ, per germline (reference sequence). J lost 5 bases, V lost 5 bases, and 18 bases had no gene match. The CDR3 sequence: CASSPASGGAGGVYETQYF. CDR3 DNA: TGTGCCAGCAGCCCCGCTAGCGGGGGGGCCGGGGGTGTTTATGAGACCCAGTACTTC. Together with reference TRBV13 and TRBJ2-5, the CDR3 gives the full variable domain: AAGVIQSPRHLIKEKRETATLKCYPIPRHDTVYWYQQGPGQDPQFLISFYEKMQSDKGSIPDRFSAQQFSDYHSELNMSSLELGDSALYFCASSPASGGAGGVYETQYFGPGTRLLVL.

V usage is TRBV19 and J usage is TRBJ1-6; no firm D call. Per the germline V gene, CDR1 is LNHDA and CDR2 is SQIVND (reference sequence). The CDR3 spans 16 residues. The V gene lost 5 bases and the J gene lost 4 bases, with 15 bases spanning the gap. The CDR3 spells CASSPDPFGYNSPLHF. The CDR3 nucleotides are TGTGCCAGTAGTCCTGACCCCTTCGGGTATAATTCACCCCTCCACTTT.

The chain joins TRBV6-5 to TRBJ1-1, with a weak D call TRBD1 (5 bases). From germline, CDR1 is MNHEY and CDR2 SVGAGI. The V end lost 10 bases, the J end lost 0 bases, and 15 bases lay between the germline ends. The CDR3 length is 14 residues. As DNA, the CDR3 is TGTGCCACTTCGTGGGGCACCATGAACACTGAAGCTTTCTTT. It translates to CATSWGTMNTEAFF.

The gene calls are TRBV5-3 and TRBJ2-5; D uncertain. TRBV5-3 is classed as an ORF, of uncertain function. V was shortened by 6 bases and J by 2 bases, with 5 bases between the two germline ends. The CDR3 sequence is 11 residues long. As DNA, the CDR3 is TGTGCCAGAACCCGACAAGAGACCCAGTACTTC. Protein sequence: CARTRQETQYF.

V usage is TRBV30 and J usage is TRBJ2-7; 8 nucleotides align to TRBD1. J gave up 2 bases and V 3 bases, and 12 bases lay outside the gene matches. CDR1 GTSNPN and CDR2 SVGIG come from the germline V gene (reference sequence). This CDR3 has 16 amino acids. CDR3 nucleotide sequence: TGTGCCTGGAGCCACTCTAAAGGACAGGGTACCTACGAGCAGTACTTC. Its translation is CAWSHSKGQGTYEQYF.

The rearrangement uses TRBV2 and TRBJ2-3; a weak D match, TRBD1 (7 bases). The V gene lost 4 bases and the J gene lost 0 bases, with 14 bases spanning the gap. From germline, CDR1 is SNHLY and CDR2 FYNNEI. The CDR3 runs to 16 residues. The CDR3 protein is CASSVGGQISTDTQYF. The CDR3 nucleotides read TGTGCCAGCAGTGTGGGGGGACAGATAAGCACAGATACGCAGTATTTT. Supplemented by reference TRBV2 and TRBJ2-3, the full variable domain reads EPEVTQTPSHQVTQMGQEVILRCVPISNHLYFYWYRQILGQKVEFLVSFYNNEISEKSEIFDDQFSVERPDGSNFTLKIRSTKLEDSAMYFCASSVGGQISTDTQYFGPGTRLTVL.

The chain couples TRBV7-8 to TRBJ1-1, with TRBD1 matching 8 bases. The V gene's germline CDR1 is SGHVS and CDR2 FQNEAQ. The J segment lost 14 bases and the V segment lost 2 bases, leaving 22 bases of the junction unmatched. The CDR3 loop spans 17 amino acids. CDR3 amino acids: CASSLQGSQQGVTSRFF. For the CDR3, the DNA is TGTGCCAGCAGCTTACAAGGGTCCCAACAGGGGGTCACGTCCCGGTTCTTT.

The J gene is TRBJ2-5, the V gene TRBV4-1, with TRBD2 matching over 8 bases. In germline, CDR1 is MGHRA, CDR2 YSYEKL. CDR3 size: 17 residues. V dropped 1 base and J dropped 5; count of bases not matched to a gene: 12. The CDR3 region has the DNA TGCGCCAGCAGCCAAGTCGGAAGCGGGGGAGCACGGGAGACCCAGTACTTC. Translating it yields CASSQVGSGGARETQYF.

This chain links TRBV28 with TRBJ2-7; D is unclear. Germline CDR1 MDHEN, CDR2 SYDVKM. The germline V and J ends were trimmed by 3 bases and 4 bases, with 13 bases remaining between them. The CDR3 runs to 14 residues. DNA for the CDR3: TGTGCCAGCAGTTTCGGATCCCTAGGGTACGAGCAGTACTTC. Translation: CASSFGSLGYEQYF.

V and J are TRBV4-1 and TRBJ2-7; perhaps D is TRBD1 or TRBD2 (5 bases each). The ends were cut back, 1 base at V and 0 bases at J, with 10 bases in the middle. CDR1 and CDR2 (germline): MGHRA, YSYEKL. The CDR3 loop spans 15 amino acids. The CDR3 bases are TGCGCCAGCAGCCAAGGGGACCGGAGCTCCTACGAGCAGTACTTC. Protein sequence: CASSQGDRSSYEQYF.

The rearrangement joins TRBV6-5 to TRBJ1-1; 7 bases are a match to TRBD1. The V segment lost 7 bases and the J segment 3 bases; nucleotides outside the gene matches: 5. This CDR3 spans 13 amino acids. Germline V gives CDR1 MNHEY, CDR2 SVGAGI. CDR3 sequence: CASTPGTDTEAFF. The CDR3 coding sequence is TGTGCCAGCACCCCCGGGACAGACACTGAAGCTTTCTTT.

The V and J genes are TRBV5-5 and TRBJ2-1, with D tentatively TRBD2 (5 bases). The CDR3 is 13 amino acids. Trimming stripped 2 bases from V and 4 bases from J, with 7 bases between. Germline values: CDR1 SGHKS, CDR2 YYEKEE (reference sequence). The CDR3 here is CASSLGGYNEQFF. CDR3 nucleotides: TGTGCCAGCAGCTTAGGAGGTTACAATGAGCAGTTCTTC.

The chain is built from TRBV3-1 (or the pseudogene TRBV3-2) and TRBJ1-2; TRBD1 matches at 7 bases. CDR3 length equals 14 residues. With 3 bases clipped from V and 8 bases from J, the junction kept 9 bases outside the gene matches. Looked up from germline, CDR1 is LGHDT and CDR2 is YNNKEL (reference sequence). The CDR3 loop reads CASSQGDRAIGYTF. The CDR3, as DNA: TGTGCCAGCAGCCAGGGCGACAGGGCTATCGGCTACACCTTC.

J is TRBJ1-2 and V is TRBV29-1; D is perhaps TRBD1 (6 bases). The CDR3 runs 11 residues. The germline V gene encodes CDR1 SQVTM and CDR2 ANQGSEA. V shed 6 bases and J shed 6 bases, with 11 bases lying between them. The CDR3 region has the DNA TGCAGCGTCCACACAGGGAATGGCTACACCTTC. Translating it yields CSVHTGNGYTF.

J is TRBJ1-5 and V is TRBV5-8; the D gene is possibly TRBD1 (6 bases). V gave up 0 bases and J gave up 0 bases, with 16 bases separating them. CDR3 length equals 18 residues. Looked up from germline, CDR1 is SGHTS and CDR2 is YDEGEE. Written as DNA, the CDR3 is TGTGCCAGCAGCTTGGTGCAGGGGATAAGGGTTAGCAATCAGCCCCAGCATTTT. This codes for CASSLVQGIRVSNQPQHF.

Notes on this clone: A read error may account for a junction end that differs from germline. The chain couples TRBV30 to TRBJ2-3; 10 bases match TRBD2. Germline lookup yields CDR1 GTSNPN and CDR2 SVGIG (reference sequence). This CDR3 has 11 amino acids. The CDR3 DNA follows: TGTGCCTGGGGGCTAGCGGGGGCTCCGGGTTTT. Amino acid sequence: CAWGLAGAPGF. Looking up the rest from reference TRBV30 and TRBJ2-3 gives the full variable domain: SQTIHQWPATLVQPVGSPLSLECTVEGTSNPNLYWYRQAAGRGLQLLFYSVGIGQISSEVPQNLSASRPQDRQFILSSKKLLLSDSGFYLCAWGLAGAPGFGPGTRLTVL.

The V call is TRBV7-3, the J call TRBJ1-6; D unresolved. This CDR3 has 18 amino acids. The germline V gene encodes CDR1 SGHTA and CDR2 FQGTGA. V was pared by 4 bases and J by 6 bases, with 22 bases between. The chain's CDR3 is CASSSTALSAVRNSPLHF. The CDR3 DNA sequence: TGTGCCAGCAGCTCAACCGCGCTTTCCGCGGTCCGTAATTCACCCCTCCACTTT.

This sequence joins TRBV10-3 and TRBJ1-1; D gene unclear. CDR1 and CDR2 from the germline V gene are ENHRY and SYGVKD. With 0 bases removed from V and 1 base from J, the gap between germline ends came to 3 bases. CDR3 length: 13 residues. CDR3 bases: TGTGCCATCAGTGAGTCGGAGAACACTGAAGCTTTCTTT. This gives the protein CAISESENTEAFF.

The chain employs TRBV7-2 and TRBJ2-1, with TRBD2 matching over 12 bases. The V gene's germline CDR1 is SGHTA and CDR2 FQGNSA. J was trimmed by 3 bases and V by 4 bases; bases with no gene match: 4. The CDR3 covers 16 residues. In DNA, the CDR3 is TGTGCCAGCAGCTCTTCTAGCGGGGGGGGCTACAATGAGCAGTTCTTC. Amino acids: CASSSSSGGGYNEQFF.

CDR3 residues: CASSLSATEAFF. As DNA, the CDR3 is TGTGCCAGCAGCTTGTCCGCAACAGAAGCTTTCTTT. The J gene is TRBJ1-1, the V gene TRBV5-4; D is undetermined. V was clipped by 1 base and J by 8 bases, with 9 bases between them. CDR1 and CDR2 (germline): SGHNT, YYREEE (reference sequence). The CDR3 runs to 12 residues.